This T cell receptor (beta chain) was observed in a study of T cells in Graves' hyperthyroidism and ophthalmopathy. Study outcomes and limitations: Through a model of 13 V-J features, ophthalmopathy was separated from stable hyperthyroidism. It was a median approximately 6.9 months before onset that the model predicted ophthalmopathy.

In its sample, this clonotype was seen many times. Its antigen is not identified. Graves' hyperthyroidism without ophthalmopathy progression within 18 months was termed stable. Clinical symptoms, serum thyroxine, TRAb, thyroid ultrasound and orbital computed tomography informed diagnoses. CDR1 and CDR2 (germline): MDHEN, SYDVKM. V was pared by 3 bases and J by 8 bases, with 26 bases between. The CDR3 contains 18 residues. TCR beta CDR3 sequences were amplified from RNA transcripts. The primer set for the first-round RT-PCR of the TCR CDR3 was HTBI. MiXCR, run by TCRdb on the multiplex PCR reads, gives a single entry per CDR3 protein. The sample contains approximately 330,000 distinct CDR3 sequences, around 20% of which appear only once.

The sequencing sample was made of blood. The chain recombines TRBV28 with TRBJ2-1; D is possibly TRBD2 (9 bases). The origin of this receptor is a woman between 50 and 59 years old with Graves' hyperthyroidism. Here the CDR3 reads CASSFGIRRGRGRDEQFF. The CDR3 nucleotides are TGTGCCAGCAGTTTTGGGATACGCAGGGGGCGCGGGAGGGATGAGCAGTTCTTC.